This entry is about one T cell receptor beta chain. Its target is unknown. This record comes from a study of cytomegalovirus exposure and HLA in healthy donors. Study-wide context: From HLA-typed donors, an early data release held about 85 million unique TCRs.

In the PCR, 60 Vbeta and 13 Jbeta primers were used. TCRdb's copy holds only in-frame clones and misses some; the assay was immunoSEQ multiplex PCR. This sample's table reports more than 95,000 clones. Study results and limitations: Later on, an analysis tied approximately 17,000 TCR beta sequences to HLA alleles at 0.05 false discovery rate. Among the sequence variants, a highly shared cluster was likely an artifact of sequencing.

Per germline, CDR1 LGHNA and CDR2 YNFKEQ. The CDR3 is 17 residues long. J lost 5 bases, V lost 0 bases, and 10 bases had no gene match. The J gene is TRBJ2-1, the V gene TRBV4-2, with 7 positions matching TRBD2. The receptor was isolated from a man in his forties in good health and CMV-seronegative. Sample: PBMCs. The CDR3, as DNA: TGTGCCAGCAGCCAAGATCGGGGCGGGGGAGAGGACAATGAGCAGTTCTTC. This gives the protein CASSQDRGGGEDNEQFF.